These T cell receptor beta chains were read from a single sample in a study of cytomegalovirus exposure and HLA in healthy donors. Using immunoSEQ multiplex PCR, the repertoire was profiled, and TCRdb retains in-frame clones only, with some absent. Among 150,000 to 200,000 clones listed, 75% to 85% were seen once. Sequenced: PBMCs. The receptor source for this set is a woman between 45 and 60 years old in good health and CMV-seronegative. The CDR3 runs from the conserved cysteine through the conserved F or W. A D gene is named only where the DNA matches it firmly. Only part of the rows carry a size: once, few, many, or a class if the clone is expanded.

DNA: TGTGCCAGCAATTGGGGGGGGTCGGGAGAGACCCAGTACTTC
CDR3: CASNWGGSGETQYF
length: 14
D: TRBD2
V: TRBV9
J: TRBJ2-5
size: .

DNA: TGTGCCAGCAGCTCCCGCGACAATGAGCAGTTCTTC
CDR3: CASSSRDNEQFF
length: 12
D: .
V: TRBV28
J: TRBJ2-1
size: .

DNA: TGCGCCAGCAGCTTGGAAGTCGGGAGGGTCCGAACCGGGGAGCTGTTTTTT
CDR3: CASSLEVGRVRTGELFF
length: 17
D: TRBD2
V: TRBV5-1
J: TRBJ2-2
size: once

DNA: TGTGCCAGCATAAAGTTAAACAGTGAAGCTTTCTTT
CDR3: CASIKLNSEAFF
length: 12
D: .
V: TRBV6-1
J: TRBJ1-1
size: few

DNA: TGTGCCAGCAGAGGGACAGAGGGGGGTCGGGGTGAGCAGTTCTTC
CDR3: CASRGTEGGRGEQFF
length: 15
D: .
V: TRBV6-6
J: TRBJ2-1
size: few

DNA: TGTGCCAGCAGTTCGGCGCGGGGAAAGGATGAGCAGTTCTTC
CDR3: CASSSARGKDEQFF
length: 14
D: .
V: TRBV28
J: TRBJ2-1
size: .

DNA: TGTGCCAGCATGTTAGCGGGACCTTCCTACGAGCAGTACTTC
CDR3: CASMLAGPSYEQYF
length: 14
D: TRBD2
V: TRBV6-5
J: TRBJ2-7
size: .

DNA: TGTGCCAGCAGGCGCTCGGGGGAGCAGTACTTC
CDR3: CASRRSGEQYF
length: 11
D: .
V: TRBV27
J: TRBJ2-7
size: .

DNA: TGTGCCTGGACGCCCCGGAGGAACACTGAAGCTTTCTTT
CDR3: CAWTPRRNTEAFF
length: 13
D: .
V: TRBV30
J: TRBJ1-1
size: few

DNA: TGTGCCAGCAGTGTCCCCGGGACACCTTACGAGCAGTACTTC
CDR3: CASSVPGTPYEQYF
length: 14
D: .
V: TRBV2
J: TRBJ2-7
size: .

DNA: TGTGCCAGTAGTATAGGTGGGACAGGGGGCATTAATGAGCAGTTCTTC
CDR3: CASSIGGTGGINEQFF
length: 16
D: TRBD1
V: TRBV19
J: TRBJ2-1
size: .

DNA: TGTGCCAGCAGTGACAGGGGGAACTATGGCTACACCTTC
CDR3: CASSDRGNYGYTF
length: 13
D: TRBD1
V: TRBV6-5
J: TRBJ1-2
size: few

DNA: TGTGCCAGCAGCCAGGGGACGAATGAAAAACTGTTTTTT
CDR3: CASSQGTNEKLFF
length: 13
D: .
V: TRBV13
J: TRBJ1-4
size: .

DNA: TGTGCTAGTGGCTTCGGACAGGGAATGAACATTCAGTACTTC
CDR3: CASGFGQGMNIQYF
length: 14
D: TRBD1
V: TRBV12-5
J: TRBJ2-4
size: .

DNA: TGCGCCAGCAGCTTTGGCGGGAGGGCCAACGAGCAGTACTTC
CDR3: CASSFGGRANEQYF
length: 14
D: TRBD2
V: TRBV5-1
J: TRBJ2-7
size: few

DNA: TGTGCCAGTAGCGGGGACTCCTCGATGAACACTGAAGCTTTCTTT
CDR3: CASSGDSSMNTEAFF
length: 15
D: .
V: TRBV19
J: TRBJ1-1
size: .

DNA: TGCAGCGTTGAATGGCGTGCAGGGGATAGAGCTTTCTTT
CDR3: CSVEWRAGDRAFF
length: 13
D: .
V: TRBV29-1
J: TRBJ1-1
size: .

DNA: TGTGCCAGCAGTAACGGACAGAGGCTGAACTATGGCTACACCTTC
CDR3: CASSNGQRLNYGYTF
length: 15
D: .
V: TRBV6-5
J: TRBJ1-2
size: .

DNA: TGTGCCAGCAGCTTAGAAATCCAGTACGAGCAGTACTTC
CDR3: CASSLEIQYEQYF
length: 13
D: .
V: TRBV7-2
J: TRBJ2-7
size: .

DNA: TGCAGCGTTGGGGGACAGCGGTCCACTCAGCCCCAGCATTTT
CDR3: CSVGGQRSTQPQHF
length: 14
D: TRBD1
V: TRBV29-1
J: TRBJ1-5
size: few

DNA: TGTGCCAGCAGTCCCGGACAGTCTCCCCTAACTAGCGCCCCGAACAATGAGCAGTTCTTC
CDR3: CASSPGQSPLTSAPNNEQFF
length: 20
D: .
V: TRBV27
J: TRBJ2-1
size: .